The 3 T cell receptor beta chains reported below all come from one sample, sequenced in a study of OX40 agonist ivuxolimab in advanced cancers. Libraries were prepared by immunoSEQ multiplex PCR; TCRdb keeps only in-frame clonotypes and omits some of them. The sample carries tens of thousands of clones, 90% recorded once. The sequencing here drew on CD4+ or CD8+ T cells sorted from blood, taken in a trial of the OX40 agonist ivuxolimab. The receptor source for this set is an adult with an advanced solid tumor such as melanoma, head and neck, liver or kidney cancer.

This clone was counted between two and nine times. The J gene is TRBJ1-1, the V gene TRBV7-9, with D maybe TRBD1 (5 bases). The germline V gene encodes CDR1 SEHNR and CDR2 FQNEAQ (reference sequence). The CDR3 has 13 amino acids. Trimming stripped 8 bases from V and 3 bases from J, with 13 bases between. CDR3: CASRPRGDTEAFF. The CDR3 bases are TGTGCCAGCCGACCTCGGGGGGACACTGAAGCTTTCTTT.

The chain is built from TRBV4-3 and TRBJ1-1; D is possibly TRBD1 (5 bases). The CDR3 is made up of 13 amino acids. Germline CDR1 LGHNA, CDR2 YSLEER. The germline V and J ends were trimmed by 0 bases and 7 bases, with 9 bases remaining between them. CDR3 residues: CASSQERGFEAFF. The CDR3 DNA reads TGCGCCAGCAGCCAAGAGAGGGGCTTTGAAGCTTTCTTT.

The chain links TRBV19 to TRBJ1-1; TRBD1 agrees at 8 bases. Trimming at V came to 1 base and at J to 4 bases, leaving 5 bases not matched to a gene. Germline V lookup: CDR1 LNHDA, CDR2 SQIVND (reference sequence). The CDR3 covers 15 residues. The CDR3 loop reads CASSIGLGQGTEAFF. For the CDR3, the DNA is TGTGCCAGTAGTATAGGCCTAGGACAGGGCACTGAAGCTTTCTTT.